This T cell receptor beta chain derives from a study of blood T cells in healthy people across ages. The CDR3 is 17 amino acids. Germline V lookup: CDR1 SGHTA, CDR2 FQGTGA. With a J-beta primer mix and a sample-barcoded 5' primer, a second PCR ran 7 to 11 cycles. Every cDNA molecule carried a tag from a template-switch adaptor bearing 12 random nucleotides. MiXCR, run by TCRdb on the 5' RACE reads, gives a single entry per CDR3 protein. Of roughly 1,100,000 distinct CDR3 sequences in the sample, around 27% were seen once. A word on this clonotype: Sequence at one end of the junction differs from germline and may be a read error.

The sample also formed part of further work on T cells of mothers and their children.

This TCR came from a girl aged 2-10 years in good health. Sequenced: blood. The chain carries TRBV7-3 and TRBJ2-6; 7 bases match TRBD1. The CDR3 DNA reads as TGCGCCAGCAGCTTGACAGGGTCCCGCTCTGGGGCCAACGTCCTGACTTTC. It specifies CASSLTGSRSGANVLTF.